This T cell receptor beta chain was sequenced for a study of vaccination effects on CD4 cells after COVID-19 (dated by TCRdb to between 2021 and 2022). Background for the entire study: Across the study, the median time from the second dose to post-vaccine sampling was 72 days (range 14 to 241). The study compared SARS-CoV-2 spike-specific CD4+ TCR repertoires before and after mRNA vaccination in COVID-19 convalescent patients and infection-naive vaccine recipients. A total of 10 COVID-19 convalescent patients and a few SARS-CoV-2-naive healthy vaccine recipients were included in the full study. Cultures from other donors in the study were sequenced with the Oncomine TCR Beta short-read assay on an Illumina iSeq 100.

To identify antigen-specific CD4+ T cell clonotypes by their expansion, the ViraFEST assay first stimulated PBMC with viral peptide pools and then applied TCR sequencing. After less than 13 days of culture, CD4+ T cells were isolated with the EasySep CD4+ T cell isolation kit. Each participant got two doses of an mRNA SARS-CoV-2 vaccine, either BNT162b2 or mRNA-1273. The absence of prior SARS-CoV-2 infection in healthy vaccine recipients was confirmed by negative nucleocapsid antibodies before and after vaccination. A few million PBMC per well were cultured with 9 to 10 ug/ml peptides in IMDM containing roughly 5% human AB serum, around 10 IU/ml IL-2 and gentamicin. Half of the culture medium was replaced with fresh IL-2-containing medium on days 3 and 7. Unless noted otherwise, every peptide stimulation condition was grown in triplicate wells. PBMC were separated from whole blood using Ficoll-Paque Plus gradient centrifugation and were then either cryopreserved at -140C or used fresh. The spike proteins of SARS-CoV-2 and of the common cold coronaviruses HCoV-NL63, HCoV-OC43 and HCoV-229E were spanned by overlapping peptide pools. The QIAamp micro DNA kit was used to extract genomic DNA from the cultured CD4+ T cells.

Library prep was done by the immunoSEQ multiplex PCR assay. DNA from the cultured, isolated CD4+ T cells was subjected to TCR beta CDR3 sequencing. The authors processed their data as follows. Non-productive TCR sequences were removed, reads were trimmed to the CDR3 region, and CDR3s of at least 7 amino acids were retained. The MANAFEST web app was used to pick out antigen-specific clonotypes by comparing their expansion in peptide wells with that in reference cultures. To count as positive, a clone had to show expansion at FDR<0.05 compared with the reference and with all other wells, an odds ratio above 5, and a frequency above 0.1% in two replicate wells. A clonotype was called cross-reactive if it was significantly expanded both in SARS-CoV-2 spike wells and in at least one common cold coronavirus spike condition. CDR3 similarity was assessed by Levenshtein distance using the stringdist R package, and unrooted trees were constructed with ape in R 3.6.1. TCRdb stores this immuneACCESS table with in-frame sequences only. Part of the clones is absent; in the studies checked, under half of the shortfall reflects unresolved V genes, and no reason is known for the rest. The V and J calls and clone size are taken from that table; D and trimming were inferred from the DNA. This sample comprises 25,000 or so clones, over 70% of them detected only once. The ten largest clones add up to 7.8% of the sample.

The study at large found these results: Both infection-induced and vaccine-induced clones contracted markedly at late post-vaccination timepoints, which is consistent with waning T cell responses. Among healthy vaccine recipients, nearly all vaccine-induced clones were SARS-CoV-2 mono-reactive, and only 1 of 255 was cross-reactive with common cold coronaviruses. Only a small number of convalescent patients were included, and no early post-infection timepoints were available, which limited the study.

As for this clone: No antigen is known for it. The input lacks base qualities; no much larger clone sits a single base away.

Looking up the germline V gene yields CDR1 SGHTS and CDR2 YDEGEE. Cut back by 4 bases and 2 bases, the V and J ends lie 11 bases apart. The CDR3 numbers 14 residues from cysteine through phenylalanine. Solely the CDR3 DNA is kept, with 42 bases framed from the first base. This sequence originates from a human donor who received a COVID-19 vaccine. Recombination connected TRBV5-8 to TRBJ2-3; no D segment can be confidently identified. Sequencing used CD4+ T cells from PBMCs cultured with SARS-CoV-2 spike peptides, obtained after COVID-19 vaccination. Per the publication, the cell subset or site label means: SARS-CoV-2 spike overlapping peptide pool stimulation. The nucleotide sequence reads TGTGCCAGCAGCCTCCTGGGCCACACAGATACGCAGTATTTT. This encodes CASSLLGHTDTQYF.